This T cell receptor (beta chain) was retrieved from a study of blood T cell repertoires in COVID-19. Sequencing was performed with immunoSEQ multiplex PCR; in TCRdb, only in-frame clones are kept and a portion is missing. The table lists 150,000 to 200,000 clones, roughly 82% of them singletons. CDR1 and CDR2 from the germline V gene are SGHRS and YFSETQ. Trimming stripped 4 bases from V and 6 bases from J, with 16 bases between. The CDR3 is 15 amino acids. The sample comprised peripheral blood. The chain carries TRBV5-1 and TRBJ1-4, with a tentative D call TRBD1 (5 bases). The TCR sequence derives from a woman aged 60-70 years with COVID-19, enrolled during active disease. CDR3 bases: TGCGCCAGCAGCATTCAGGGTGTCTGGGATGAAAAACTGTTTTTT. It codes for CASSIQGVWDEKLFF.